Below are 27 T cell receptor beta chains sequenced from a single sample in a study of cytomegalovirus exposure and HLA in healthy donors. It was with 60 Vbeta and 13 Jbeta primers that the PCR ran. The assay was immunoSEQ multiplex PCR, and TCRdb's table has in-frame clones only and misses some. The sample has about 140,000 clones, 80% seen once. The specimen was PBMCs. The source is a man aged 35 to 55 in good health and CMV-seronegative.

The chain recombines TRBV5-6 with TRBJ1-6; D perhaps matches TRBD1 (6 bases). The CDR3 sequence is 15 residues long. Trimming cost V 4 bases and J 6 bases, with 14 bases left between them. Germline V gene data show CDR1 as SGHDT and CDR2 as YYEEEE. The CDR3 region is CASSLPGGLNSPLHF. The CDR3 DNA reads as TGTGCCAGCAGCCTCCCCGGGGGGCTTAATTCACCCCTCCACTTT.

CDR3 DNA sequence: TGTGCCAGCAGCTTAGAGCCACCTACTAGGTGCGCAGATACGCAGTATTTT. Amino acid sequence: CASSLEPPTRCADTQYF. The J gene is TRBJ2-3, the V gene TRBV7-7; a possible D gene is TRBD2 (5 bases). Trimming stripped 1 base from V and 4 bases from J, with 18 bases between. The germline V gene encodes CDR1 SSHAT and CDR2 FNYEAQ (reference sequence). The CDR3 spans 17 residues.

The chain links TRBV6-1 to TRBJ2-3; perhaps TRBD1 as D (5 bases). Germline values: CDR1 MNHNS, CDR2 SASEGT. The CDR3 is 12 residues long. Between the trimmed V and J ends, which lost 6 bases and 2 bases, there was a span of 6 bases. CDR3 region: CASRDNTDTQYF. CDR3 nucleotides: TGTGCCAGCAGGGACAACACAGATACGCAGTATTTT.

This clone was picked up one time. The chain links TRBV7-9 to TRBJ1-6, with D hard to call. CDR3 length: 18 residues. CDR1 and CDR2 from the germline V gene are SEHNR and FQNEAQ (reference sequence). The V end was cut by 1 base, the J end by 4 bases, with 17 bases between. The CDR3 spells CASSLVNSGIIYNSPLHF. In DNA form, the CDR3 reads TGTGCCAGCAGCTTAGTCAATTCGGGGATTATATATAATTCACCCCTCCACTTT.

This clone was seen a few times. This chain links TRBV30 with TRBJ1-2, with D hard to call. V lost 0 bases and J lost 6, with 14 bases in between. The CDR3 consists of 14 residues. The germline V gene has CDR1 GTSNPN and CDR2 SVGIG (reference sequence). The CDR3 here is CAWSVRIKSDGYTF. The CDR3 bases are TGTGCCTGGAGTGTACGAATTAAGTCGGATGGCTACACCTTC.

The chain employs TRBV27 and TRBJ1-1; D remains ambiguous. Germline-derived CDR1 and CDR2 are MNHEY and SMNVEV (reference sequence). The CDR3 contains 13 residues. V lost 2 bases, J lost 10 bases, and 14 bases lay in between. The CDR3 DNA is TGTGCCAGCAGTTTAACGGGTTCCCTATCAGCTTTCTTT. This encodes CASSLTGSLSAFF.

The genes are TRBV2 and TRBJ1-4, with TRBD1 identical over 8 bases. With V trimmed by 10 bases and J by 8 bases, 6 bases remained unmatched. The CDR3 contains 12 residues. The germline gives CDR1 SNHLY, CDR2 FYNNEI. The CDR3 is CATWTGREKLFF. The CDR3, as DNA: TGTGCCACCTGGACAGGGAGAGAAAAACTGTTTTTT.

The rearrangement uses TRBV5-6 and TRBJ1-2, with 8 nucleotides matching TRBD1. J gave up 2 bases and V 3 bases, and 9 bases lay outside the gene matches. Germline assignment: CDR1 SGHDT and CDR2 YYEEEE. The CDR3 loop spans 16 amino acids. CDR3 loop: CASSSLGRDRNYGYTF. In nucleotides, the CDR3 is TGTGCCAGCAGCTCCCTCGGCCGGGACAGGAACTATGGCTACACCTTC.

Details on this clone: Other DNA variants within this sample encode the same CDR3. The genes are TRBV30 and TRBJ1-6, with 8 bases lining up with TRBD1. Germline V gene data show CDR1 as GTSNPN and CDR2 as SVGIG (reference sequence). The CDR3 is made up of 16 amino acids. The trim removed 3 bases at V and 4 bases at J, leaving 8 bases unmatched. The CDR3 bases are TGTGCCTGGAGACCGACAGGGGAAGGTTATAATTCACCCCTCCACTTT. Translation: CAWRPTGEGYNSPLHF. The variable domain in full, with the rest retrieved from reference TRBV30 and TRBJ1-6, is SQTIHQWPATLVQPVGSPLSLECTVEGTSNPNLYWYRQAAGRGLQLLFYSVGIGQISSEVPQNLSASRPQDRQFILSSKKLLLSDSGFYLCAWRPTGEGYNSPLHFGNGTRLTVT.

This chain uses TRBV25-1 with TRBJ1-1, with 7 bases lining up with TRBD1. Unmatched junction bases numbered 8, after V lost 9 bases and J lost 10 bases. CDR1 is MGHDK and CDR2 is SYGVNS in the germline V gene. CDR3 length equals 11 residues. CDR3 sequence (DNA): TGTGCCAGTATAGACAGGGAAGGAGCTTTCTTT. This sequence encodes CASIDREGAFF.

The chain is built from TRBV9 and TRBJ1-4, with 9 bases that match TRBD1. The CDR3 runs to 15 residues. With 4 bases clipped from V and 8 bases from J, the junction kept 9 bases outside the gene matches. Germline V CDR1 and CDR2: SGDLS, YYNGEE. The CDR3 DNA reads as TGTGCCAGCAGCCCCCGGACAGGGGTATTAGAAAAACTGTTTTTT. This gives the protein CASSPRTGVLEKLFF.

This clone was seen only a few times. Other DNA sequences of this sample code for an identical CDR3. The chain couples TRBV5-1 to TRBJ1-2; no clear D gene. CDR1 is SGHRS and CDR2 is YFSETQ in the germline V gene. The CDR3 is 13 amino acids. Trimming took 4 bases from V and 3 from J, leaving 10 bases between them. The CDR3 nucleotides read TGCGCCAGCAGCGAGGACGGGGACTATGGCTACACCTTC. This translates into CASSEDGDYGYTF.

The chain has TRBV7-8 and TRBJ2-7; weak D call: TRBD2 (5 bases). This CDR3 spans 11 amino acids. Germline V gene sequence: CDR1 SGHVS, CDR2 FQNEAQ. V lost 5 bases, J lost 4 bases, and 6 bases lay in between. DNA of the CDR3: TGTGCCAGCAGCGGGGAGTACGAGCAGTACTTC. This encodes CASSGEYEQYF.

The chain is built from TRBV19 and TRBJ2-7; 9 bases line up with TRBD1. The CDR3 extends over 15 amino acids. Germline CDR1 LNHDA, CDR2 SQIVND (reference sequence). Unmatched junction bases numbered 14, after V lost 9 bases and J lost 5 bases. The CDR3, as DNA: TGTGCCAGAATCATCCCGGGACAGGGTCTCCACGAGCAGTACTTC. This gives the protein CARIIPGQGLHEQYF.

This rearrangement joins TRBV15 to TRBJ1-5; TRBD1 aligns across 10 bases. With V trimmed by 5 bases and J by 3 bases, 10 bases remained unmatched. The V gene's germline CDR1 is LNHNV and CDR2 YYDKDF (reference sequence). The CDR3 contains 17 residues. The CDR3 DNA follows: TGTGCCACCAGCCGCTCGTTGGGACAGGGGACCAATCAGCCCCAGCATTTT. It translates to CATSRSLGQGTNQPQHF.

This clone was observed a handful of times. The CDR3 DNA reads as TGTGCCAGCAGTACTAGCGGTCGGGGGGAGCAGTACTTC. Translation gives CASSTSGRGEQYF. The gene calls are TRBV6-5 and TRBJ2-7, with 8 bases aligning to TRBD2. This CDR3 is 13 amino acids long. The germline CDR1 and CDR2 sequences are MNHEY and SVGAGI. Trimming at V came to 5 bases and at J to 7 bases, leaving 7 bases not matched to a gene.

The gene calls are TRBV5-4 and TRBJ2-3; D is possibly TRBD1 (5 bases). Germline V gene sequence: CDR1 SGHNT, CDR2 YYREEE (reference sequence). V lost 1 base and J lost 1, with 7 bases in between. This CDR3 contains 14 residues. The CDR3 spells CASSLKQGTDTQYF. CDR3 sequence (DNA): TGTGCCAGCAGCTTGAAACAGGGCACAGATACGCAGTATTTT.

This clone was recorded only once. The chain combines TRBV28 with TRBJ1-6; D is undetermined. The V end was cut by 2 bases, the J end by 4 bases, with 9 bases between. CDR3 length: 15 amino acids. Germline V gene data show CDR1 as MDHEN and CDR2 as SYDVKM. The CDR3 region is CASSLRVGYNSPLHF. In DNA form, the CDR3 reads TGTGCCAGCAGTTTACGGGTTGGGTATAATTCACCCCTCCACTTT.

The V gene is TRBV30, the J gene TRBJ2-2; no reliable D call. Germline V gene data show CDR1 as GTSNPN and CDR2 as SVGIG (reference sequence). This CDR3 region has 15 residues. V was pared by 4 bases and J by 0 bases, with 12 bases between. DNA of the CDR3: TGTGCCTGGAACTGGGCAGGCCCGAACACCGGGGAGCTGTTTTTT. Translation gives CAWNWAGPNTGELFF.

Comment on this clone: At one end, the junction sequence differs from germline, possibly due to a read error. Other DNA sequences in the sample encode the same CDR3. The chain is built from TRBV15 and TRBJ1-6, with a tentative D call TRBD1 (5 bases). The V gene's germline CDR1 is LNHNV and CDR2 YYDKDF (reference sequence). The CDR3 spans 17 residues. CDR3 nucleotides: TGTGCCACCAGCAGGGAGAAGTCAAAGGGGTCAAATTCCCCCCTCCACTTT. Residues: CATSREKSKGSNSPLHF.

This clone was observed a handful of times. CDR3 loop: CASSLHRAGTEAFF. In nucleotides, the CDR3 is TGTGCCAGCAGTCTCCACAGGGCAGGCACTGAAGCTTTCTTT. This chain links TRBV28 with TRBJ1-1, with D perhaps matching TRBD1 (6 bases). V was clipped by 5 bases and J by 4 bases, with 14 bases between them. Germline V gene sequence: CDR1 MDHEN, CDR2 SYDVKM. The CDR3 is 14 amino acids.

This clone has a handful of counts. The chain has TRBV10-3 and TRBJ2-5; D perhaps matches TRBD2 (6 bases). The tail of the sequence fits TRBJ2-7 better, so the J call may be wrong. The CDR3 runs to 12 residues. Germline V lookup: CDR1 ENHRY, CDR2 SYGVKD. The CDR3 DNA follows: TGTGCCGCGTCTCAGGAGGGAACCGAGCAGTACTTC. It yields the protein CAASQEGTEQYF.

The rearrangement uses TRBV6-5 and TRBJ2-2; D may be TRBD1 (7 bases). Germline V gives CDR1 MNHEY, CDR2 SVGAGI. The CDR3 runs 12 residues. Trimming shortened V by 5 bases and J by 12 bases, and 13 bases separated the two germline ends. CDR3 nucleotides: TGTGCCAGCAGTGGCGGGACAGCCAAGCTGTTTTTT. This encodes CASSGGTAKLFF.

The chain uses TRBV30 and TRBJ1-1; D uncertain. The CDR3 contains 13 residues. V was clipped by 1 base and J by 0 bases, with 6 bases between them. Looked up from germline, CDR1 is GTSNPN and CDR2 is SVGIG (reference sequence). The CDR3 here is CAWSAQLNTEAFF. In DNA form, the CDR3 reads TGTGCCTGGAGTGCCCAGTTGAACACTGAAGCTTTCTTT.

The J gene is TRBJ1-2, the V gene TRBV7-2; D gene ambiguous. The V end lost 2 bases, the J end lost 5 bases, and 12 bases lay between the germline ends. Germline V gives CDR1 SGHTA, CDR2 FQGNSA. This CDR3 has 14 residues. CDR3 bases: TGTGCCAGCAGCTTACCGGGAGAGGCTTATGGCTACACCTTC. Its translation is CASSLPGEAYGYTF.

The V call is TRBV10-3, the J call TRBJ2-3, with 8 bases aligning to TRBD2. The trim removed 6 bases at V and 4 bases at J, leaving 15 bases unmatched. The germline V gene encodes CDR1 ENHRY and CDR2 SYGVKD. CDR3 length: 17 residues. The CDR3 protein is CAISGFSSGGGPDTQYF. The CDR3 region has the DNA TGTGCCATCAGCGGATTTTCTTCCGGCGGGGGGCCAGATACGCAGTATTTT.

The J gene is TRBJ2-1, the V gene TRBV4-3, with D perhaps matching TRBD2 (6 bases). V gave up 1 base and J gave up 1 base, with 14 bases separating them. This CDR3 spans 17 amino acids. Germline values: CDR1 LGHNA, CDR2 YSLEER. The DNA of the CDR3 is TGCGCCAGCAGCCAAGCGGGGACTGCCTCTTCCTACAATGAGCAGTTCTTC. Residues: CASSQAGTASSYNEQFF.